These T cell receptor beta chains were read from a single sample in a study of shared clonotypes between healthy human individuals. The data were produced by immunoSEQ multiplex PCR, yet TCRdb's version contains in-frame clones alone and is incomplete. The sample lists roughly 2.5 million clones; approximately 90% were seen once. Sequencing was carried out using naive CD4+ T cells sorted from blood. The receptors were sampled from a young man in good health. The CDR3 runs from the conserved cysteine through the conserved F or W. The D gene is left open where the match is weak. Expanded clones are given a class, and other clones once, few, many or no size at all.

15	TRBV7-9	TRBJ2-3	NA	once	TGTGCCAGCAGCACCTACAGGGCGAGCACAGATACGCAGTATTTT	CASSTYRASTDTQYF
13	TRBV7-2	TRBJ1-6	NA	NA	TGTGCCAGCAGCTTGGAGAGAAAATCACCCCTCCACTTT	CASSLERKSPLHF
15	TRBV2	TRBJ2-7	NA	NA	TGTGCCAGCAGTGATAAGGCAGAGAGCTCCTACGAGCAGTACTTC	CASSDKAESSYEQYF
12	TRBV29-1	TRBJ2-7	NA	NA	TGCAGCGTTTCGACAGGTCCCTACGAGCAGTACTTC	CSVSTGPYEQYF
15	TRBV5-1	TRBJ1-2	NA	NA	TGCGCCAGCAGCTTGGCGGCAGGATCGCGAGGTGGCTACACCTTC	CASSLAAGSRGGYTF
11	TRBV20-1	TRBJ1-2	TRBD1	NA	TGCAGTGTATCAGGGGGCGGAGGCTACACCTTC	CSVSGGGGYTF
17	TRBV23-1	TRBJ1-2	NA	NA	TGCGCCAGCAGTCACCCTCCCACCCGGTTGGGGTTCTATGGCTACACCTTC	CASSHPPTRLGFYGYTF
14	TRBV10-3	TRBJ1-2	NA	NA	TGTGCCATCAGTGGAGAAGGGGAACTCTATGGCTACACCTTC	CAISGEGELYGYTF
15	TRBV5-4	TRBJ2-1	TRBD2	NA	TGTGCCAGCAGCTCCCAAGCGGGAGGAAGCAATGAGCAGTTCTTC	CASSSQAGGSNEQFF
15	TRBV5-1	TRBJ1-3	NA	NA	TGCGCCAGCAGCCCCCCCCCAGGGTATGGAAACACCATATATTTT	CASSPPPGYGNTIYF
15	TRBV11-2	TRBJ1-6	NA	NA	TGTGCCAGCAGCTTAGCGGCAGGGGCTAATTCACCCCTCCACTTT	CASSLAAGANSPLHF